This paragraph reports one T cell receptor (beta chain). The target antigen is unknown. The data stem from a study of T cells in tuberculosis. The study, taken as a whole, reports: Active tuberculosis alpha repertoires lay closer to GMM-specific TCRs than controls'.

From germline, CDR1 is SEHNR and CDR2 FQNEAQ (reference sequence). This CDR3 is 14 amino acids long. V was trimmed by 3 bases and J by 4 bases, leaving 11 bases between them. TCRdb's copy holds only in-frame clones and misses some; the assay was immunoSEQ multiplex PCR. Of fewer than 40,000 clones detected, roughly 95% appear once; the ten largest clones hold 2% to 3%. The source of this sequence is a donor aged 10 to 29 with latent tuberculosis or without tuberculosis infection. The chain couples TRBV7-9 to TRBJ2-3; D is ambiguous. Sequenced: PBMCs. The CDR3 here is CASSLAVSADTQYF. The CDR3 nucleotides are TGTGCCAGCAGCTTGGCGGTGAGCGCAGATACGCAGTATTTT.